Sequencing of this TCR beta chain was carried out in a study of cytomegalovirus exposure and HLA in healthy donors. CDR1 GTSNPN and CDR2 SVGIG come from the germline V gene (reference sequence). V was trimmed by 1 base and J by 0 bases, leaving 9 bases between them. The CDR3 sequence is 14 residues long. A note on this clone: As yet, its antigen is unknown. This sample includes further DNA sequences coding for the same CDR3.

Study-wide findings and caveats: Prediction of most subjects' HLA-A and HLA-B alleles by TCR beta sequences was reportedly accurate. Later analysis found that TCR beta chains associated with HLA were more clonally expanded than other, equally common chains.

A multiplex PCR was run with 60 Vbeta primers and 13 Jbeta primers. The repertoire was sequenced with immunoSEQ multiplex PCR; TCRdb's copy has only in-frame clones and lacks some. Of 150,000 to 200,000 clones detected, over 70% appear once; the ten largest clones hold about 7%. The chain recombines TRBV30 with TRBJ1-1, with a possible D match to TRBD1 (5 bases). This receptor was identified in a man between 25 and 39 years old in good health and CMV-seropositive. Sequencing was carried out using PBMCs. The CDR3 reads CAWSADRVNTEAFF. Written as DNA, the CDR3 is TGTGCCTGGAGTGCCGACAGAGTGAACACTGAAGCTTTCTTT.